This paragraph reports one TCR beta chain. There were TCR beta CDR3 regions amplified from RNA transcripts. HTBI primers were employed in a first-round RT-PCR of the TCR CDR3. TCRdb re-analysed the multiplex PCR reads in MiXCR, keeping a single row per CDR3 protein. Among under 350,000 distinct CDR3 sequences listed, roughly 15% were seen once. These data are taken from a study of T cells in Graves' hyperthyroidism and ophthalmopathy. The CDR3 length is 14 residues. Trimming stripped 2 bases from V and 4 bases from J, with 9 bases between. Germline V gene sequence: CDR1 MGHRA, CDR2 YSYEKL. The TCR sequence derives from a middle-aged woman with Graves' ophthalmopathy. Sequencing was carried out using blood. The chain links TRBV4-1 to TRBJ1-5; D remains unclear. The CDR3 DNA follows: TGCGCCAGCAGCCAATCTCCGGGGAATCAGCCCCAGCATTTT. Amino acids: CASSQSPGNQPQHF.